This T cell receptor (beta chain) was profiled in a study of T cells in Graves' hyperthyroidism and ophthalmopathy. The study, taken as a whole, reports: Most thyroid clonotypes expanded above 0.001 appeared in blood too. From stable hyperthyroidism, ophthalmopathy was separated by a 13 V-J model.

TCR beta CDR3 region amplification was performed from RNA transcripts. Initially, a first-round RT-PCR of the TCR CDR3 employed the HTBI primer set. TCRdb called the multiplex PCR reads again in MiXCR, with one record for every CDR3 protein. The repertoire holds a few hundred thousand distinct CDR3 sequences, with over 15% as singletons. Exclusion criteria comprised uncontrolled infection, other autoimmune disease, pregnancy or lactation. This CDR3 is built from 16 residues. The germline V and J ends were trimmed by 4 bases and 3 bases, with 19 bases remaining between them. From germline, CDR1 is SGHTS and CDR2 YDEGEE. For this clonotype: The antigen is not known.

The TCR was taken from a woman in her fifties or sixties with Graves' hyperthyroidism. The chain combines TRBV5-8 with TRBJ1-2; D unresolved. Input material: blood. The CDR3 nucleotides are TGTGCCAGCAGCCGCCCGAAGGTTACTGGGGACTATGGCTACACCTTC. Translation gives CASSRPKVTGDYGYTF. The whole variable domain, filled in from reference TRBV5-8 and TRBJ1-2, reads EAGVTQSPTHLIKTRGQQATLRCSPISGHTSVYWYQQALGLGLQFLLWYDEGEERNRGNFPPRFSGRQFPNYSSELNVNALELEDSALYLCASSRPKVTGDYGYTFGSGTRLTVV.